What follows is one TCR beta chain and its context. The antigen remains unidentified. Different DNA sequences within this sample yield the same CDR3. This entry is derived from a study of beta chain features in type 1 diabetes. Study-wide findings and caveats: Moderately but significantly shorter TCRB CDR3s were found in Type 1 diabetes patients in all four CD4+ subsets.

The isolated RNA, all of it, was reverse transcribed, so expressed TCRB transcripts were what got sequenced. Clones were sequenced by immunoSEQ multiplex PCR, and TCRdb holds only the in-frame ones, with some missing. The table lists 250,000 to 300,000 clones, roughly 13% of them singletons. The germline CDR1 and CDR2 sequences are SGDLS and YYNGEE. The CDR3 has 14 amino acids. Between the trimmed V and J ends, which lost 2 bases and 5 bases, there was a span of 13 bases. CD4+ naive, central memory, regulatory and stem cell-like memory subsets were isolated by sorting on CD45RO/CCR7/CD25/CD127/CD95/CD27.

This sequence originates from a man aged 25-40 years with type 1 diabetes. The sample was naive CD4+ T cells from blood. This rearrangement joins TRBV9 to TRBJ2-5; D might be TRBD1 (8 bases). The CDR3 loop is CASSVGQGGETQYF. CDR3 nucleotide sequence: TGTGCCAGCAGCGTTGGACAGGGAGGGGAGACCCAGTACTTC.